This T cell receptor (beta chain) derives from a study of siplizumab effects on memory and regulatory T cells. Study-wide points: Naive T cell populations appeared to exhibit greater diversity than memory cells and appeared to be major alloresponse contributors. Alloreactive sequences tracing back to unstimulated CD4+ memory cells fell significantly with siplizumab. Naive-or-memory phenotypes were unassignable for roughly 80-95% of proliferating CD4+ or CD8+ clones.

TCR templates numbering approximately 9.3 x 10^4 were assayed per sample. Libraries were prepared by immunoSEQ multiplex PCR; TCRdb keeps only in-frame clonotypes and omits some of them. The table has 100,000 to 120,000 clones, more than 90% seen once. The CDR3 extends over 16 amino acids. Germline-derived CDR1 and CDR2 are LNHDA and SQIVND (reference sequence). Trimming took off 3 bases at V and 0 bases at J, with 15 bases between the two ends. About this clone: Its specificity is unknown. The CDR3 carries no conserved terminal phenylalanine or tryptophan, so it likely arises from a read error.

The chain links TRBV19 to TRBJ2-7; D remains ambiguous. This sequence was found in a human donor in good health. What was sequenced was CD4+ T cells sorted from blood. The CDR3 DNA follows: TGTGCCAGTAGTATCGGACCGCTACTCCTCTCCTACGAGCAGTACCTC. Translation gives CASSIGPLLLSYEQYL.